Listed below are T cell receptor beta chains from one sample, sequenced in a study of identical twins. TCRdb independently ran MiXCR on the 5' RACE reads; one entry per CDR3 protein. This sample carries approximately 700,000 distinct CDR3 sequences, roughly 20% of them seen once, and the ten largest clones take 10% to 15%. These same records also appear under a second study, on T cells expressing NK-cell markers.

Specimen: PBMCs. The receptors shown here come from a woman in her late teens or twenties in good health. Each CDR3 is given without its conserved first and last residue. The order of the fields is J gene, V gene, CDR3 protein.

j_call: TRBJ2-3
v_call: TRBV5-1
cdr3_aa: ASSLARASDTQY

j_call: TRBJ2-7
v_call: TRBV27
cdr3_aa: ASSSVSGGSYEQY

j_call: TRBJ2-3
v_call: TRBV2
cdr3_aa: ASPTRTSDLTDTQY

j_call: TRBJ2-5
v_call: TRBV12-3/TRBV12-4
cdr3_aa: ASSRVAPQETQY

j_call: TRBJ1-2
v_call: TRBV5-8
cdr3_aa: ASSINRDYGYT

j_call: TRBJ2-7
v_call: TRBV20-1
cdr3_aa: SAEPRLASSYEQY

j_call: TRBJ2-5
v_call: TRBV29-1
cdr3_aa: SVEMSSAGAQY

j_call: TRBJ1-1
v_call: TRBV20-1
cdr3_aa: SAKKRTEAF

j_call: TRBJ2-1
v_call: TRBV27
cdr3_aa: ASSTGANNEQF

j_call: TRBJ2-5
v_call: TRBV20-1
cdr3_aa: SARRGFQETQY

j_call: TRBJ2-5
v_call: TRBV7-6
cdr3_aa: ASSYGLAVQETQY

j_call: TRBJ2-1
v_call: TRBV6-5
cdr3_aa: ASSYSGTGGLEYGNEQF

j_call: TRBJ1-4
v_call: TRBV29-1
cdr3_aa: SVGSRNEKLF

j_call: TRBJ1-1
v_call: TRBV7-3
cdr3_aa: ASSLGAGLNTEAF

j_call: TRBJ2-1
v_call: TRBV12-3/TRBV12-4
cdr3_aa: ASSAPITSGEGEQF

j_call: TRBJ2-7
v_call: TRBV15
cdr3_aa: ATSSDRSYEQY

j_call: TRBJ1-2
v_call: TRBV6-2/TRBV6-3
cdr3_aa: ASKQYGQGGGYT

j_call: TRBJ2-3
v_call: TRBV7-9
cdr3_aa: ASSLVGVVTDTQY

j_call: TRBJ2-7
v_call: TRBV20-1
cdr3_aa: SASRNRVNEQY

j_call: TRBJ2-7
v_call: TRBV7-2
cdr3_aa: ASSLVISGQGAREQY

j_call: TRBJ2-3
v_call: TRBV7-2
cdr3_aa: ASSLGAGGPAADTQY

j_call: TRBJ2-7
v_call: TRBV5-6
cdr3_aa: ASSLGQGGFYEQY

j_call: TRBJ2-1
v_call: TRBV9
cdr3_aa: ASSVGGGTEQF

j_call: TRBJ2-1
v_call: TRBV20-1
cdr3_aa: MVAAGGFSSYNEQF

j_call: TRBJ1-5
v_call: TRBV25-1
cdr3_aa: ASSDPSTGSEHQPQH

j_call: TRBJ2-1
v_call: TRBV6-1
cdr3_aa: ASSGPGTGGDNEQF

j_call: TRBJ2-7
v_call: TRBV12-3/TRBV12-4
cdr3_aa: ASSSSPYEQY

j_call: TRBJ2-3
v_call: TRBV7-9
cdr3_aa: ASSLGPGQHTDTQY

j_call: TRBJ2-2
v_call: TRBV2
cdr3_aa: ASTSNSNTGELF

j_call: TRBJ2-7
v_call: TRBV5-1
cdr3_aa: ASKWDGHGGYEQY

j_call: TRBJ2-7
v_call: TRBV20-1
cdr3_aa: SATQAAVSYEQY

j_call: TRBJ1-1
v_call: TRBV20-1
cdr3_aa: SAPLQGARTEAF